Sequencing of this TCR beta chain was carried out in a study of human T cells and chemical hapten exposure. Study results and limitations: Against controls, expanded TCRs gave rise to significantly more large CDR3 similarity clusters. The number of TCRs over 1 in 1000 frequency stayed unchanged after DPC.

CDR1 and CDR2 from the germline V gene are MNHEY and SVGEGT. This CDR3 contains 15 residues. Losses at the gene ends were 2 bases for V and 5 bases for J; bases not matched to a gene: 4. Time point defined: pre-sensitization, week 0. Treatment defined: therapeutic diphenylcyclopropenone sensitization with weekly scalp DPC. This clonotype showed up many times. The target antigen is unknown. TCRdb re-derived calls from the RACE reads in MiXCR, one entry per CDR3 protein. The sample gives some 400,000 distinct CDR3 sequences, less than 6.5% of which show up once; 2.5% to 3% is in the top ten. The starting material was whole blood, obtained in connection with sensitization to the hapten diphenylcyclopropenone (DPC). This rearrangement joins TRBV6-2 or TRBV6-3 to TRBJ2-3, with 10 bases aligning to TRBD2. The TCR originated in a woman between 50 and 59 years old with alopecia areata. Some clones in this sample may be carry-over from other donors' samples. CDR3 amino acids: CASSYLAGEKDTQYF. The CDR3 DNA reads TGTGCCAGCAGTTACCTAGCGGGAGAAAAAGATACGCAGTATTTT.